Presented here are 24 T cell receptor beta chains from one specimen sequenced in a study of cytomegalovirus exposure and HLA in healthy donors listed by TCRdb under 2017. Library construction relied on the immunoSEQ multiplex PCR assay. For the multiplex PCR, a mixture combining 60 forward primers for TCR Vbeta segments and 13 reverse primers for TCR Jbeta segments was used. TCRdb took over this immuneACCESS table, retaining in-frame rearrangements with V and J assigned. Such tables are incomplete; in checked studies, under half of the missing clones stem from an unresolved V gene, and the remainder is unexplained. The sample table contains around 70,000 clones; only one count was recorded for under 80% of them. The ten biggest clones cover approximately 4.4% of the sample. Sequencing was performed on PBMCs. These TCRs come from a man in his 60s in good health and CMV-seropositive.

The V gene is TRBV10-2, the J gene TRBJ2-5, with 11 bases fitting TRBD2. The CDR3 extends over 15 amino acids. The germline CDR1 and CDR2 sequences are WSHSY and SAAADI. With V trimmed by 3 bases and J by 5 bases, 5 bases remained unmatched. This CDR3 is CASSDSGGAGETQYF. DNA for the CDR3: TGCGCCAGCAGTGATAGCGGGGGGGCTGGGGAGACCCAGTACTTC.

As for this clone: The junction departs from germline at one end; a sequencing error may be responsible. In DNA, the CDR3 is TGTTCCAGCAGCCAATGGGACAGCGATGGCTACACCTTC. Protein: CSSSQWDSDGYTF. V and J are TRBV7-9 and TRBJ1-2; TRBD1 matches 7 bases. From germline, CDR1 is SEHNR and CDR2 FQNEAQ (reference sequence). The CDR3 sequence is 13 residues long.

This chain joins TRBV7-2 and TRBJ2-3; D unresolved. Per the germline V gene, CDR1 is SGHTA and CDR2 is FQGNSA. The CDR3 runs 16 residues. The germline V and J ends were trimmed by 3 bases and 4 bases, with 17 bases remaining between them. The CDR3 loop is CASSFSASSFADTQYF. The CDR3 nucleotides read TGTGCCAGCAGCTTTTCTGCTAGTTCTTTTGCAGATACGCAGTATTTT.

The chain carries TRBV11-2 and TRBJ1-1, with D hard to call. V lost 5 bases to trimming and J lost 2 bases, with 15 bases between them. The CDR3 spans 15 residues. CDR1 is SGHAT, CDR2 FQNNGV, per germline. CDR3 sequence: CASSTSAGVNTEAFF. The DNA for the CDR3 is TGTGCCAGCAGCACGTCGGCGGGAGTAAACACTGAAGCTTTCTTT.

The J gene is TRBJ1-2, the V gene TRBV30; D not certain. The length of the CDR3 is 13 residues. Germline CDR1 and CDR2: GTSNPN and SVGIG (reference sequence). The V and J ends lost 4 bases and 0 bases respectively, with 9 bases between them. The CDR3 nucleotides are TGTGCCTGGACCTGGAGTACTAACTATGGCTACACCTTC. This encodes CAWTWSTNYGYTF.

This clone occurred many times. The V gene is TRBV2, the J gene TRBJ2-3; D is undetermined. This CDR3 region has 15 residues. CDR1 is SNHLY, CDR2 FYNNEI, per germline. V was clipped by 2 bases and J by 5 bases, with 14 bases between them. CDR3 sequence (DNA): TGTGCCAGCAGTGAAAGTCCTAGTTTAGAAGATACGCAGTATTTT. Amino acid sequence: CASSESPSLEDTQYF.

The chain uses TRBV2 and TRBJ2-7; 11 nucleotides align to TRBD2. Trimming at V came to 7 bases and at J to 7 bases, leaving 9 bases not matched to a gene. This CDR3 is built from 14 residues. Per germline, CDR1 SNHLY and CDR2 FYNNEI. This chain's CDR3 is CASTLVAGGGEQYF. In nucleotides, the CDR3 is TGTGCCAGCACCCTGGTAGCGGGGGGGGGTGAGCAGTACTTC.

In this sample, this clone turned up a few times. The V call is TRBV6-6, the J call TRBJ1-3; perhaps TRBD1 as D (6 bases). The CDR3 loop spans 12 amino acids. Deletions cut 9 bases from V and 4 bases from J, with 10 bases between. Germline V gene sequence: CDR1 MNHNY, CDR2 SVGAGI (reference sequence). In DNA form, the CDR3 reads TGTGCCAGACAAGGACAGGGAAACACCATATATTTT. Translating gives CARQGQGNTIYF.

This clone is a singleton in its sample. J is TRBJ2-2 and V is TRBV7-9; a weak D match, TRBD2 (6 bases). Germline V gene sequence: CDR1 SEHNR, CDR2 FQNEAQ (reference sequence). V was trimmed by 7 bases and J by 0 bases, leaving 18 bases between them. The CDR3 loop spans 17 amino acids. CDR3 amino acids: CASTSYLGGPNTGELFF. Written as DNA, the CDR3 is TGTGCCAGCACTTCGTACCTTGGAGGGCCGAACACCGGGGAGCTGTTTTTT.

The rearrangement links TRBV14 to TRBJ2-7, with TRBD1 as a possible D gene (6 bases). The V gene lost 0 bases and the J gene lost 3 bases, with 18 bases spanning the gap. The CDR3 is 17 amino acids. The germline V gene encodes CDR1 SGHDN and CDR2 FVKESK. DNA of the CDR3: TGTGCCAGCAGCCAAGATCGAGACAGGCCAACGATCTACGAGCAGTACTTC. This sequence encodes CASSQDRDRPTIYEQYF. The entire variable domain, with the rest obtained from reference TRBV14 and TRBJ2-7, is as follows: EAGVTQFPSHSVIEKGQTVTLRCDPISGHDNLYWYRRVMGKEIKFLLHFVKESKQDESGMPNNRFLAERTGGTYSTLKVQPAELEDSGVYFCASSQDRDRPTIYEQYFGPGTRLTVT.

This chain connects TRBV5-1 to TRBJ1-4; perhaps TRBD1 as D (5 bases). There are 16 residues in the CDR3. Germline assignment: CDR1 SGHRS and CDR2 YFSETQ. V was trimmed by 7 bases and J by 0 bases, leaving 16 bases between them. The CDR3 loop is CASSRPRDSTNEKLFF. CDR3 DNA: TGCGCCAGCTCTCGCCCCAGGGACTCAACTAATGAAAAACTGTTTTTT.

V gene TRBV28 combines with J gene TRBJ2-2, with 10 bases matching TRBD1. The germline V gene encodes CDR1 MDHEN and CDR2 SYDVKM. Trimming cost V 1 base and J 6 bases; bases outside gene matches: 11. The CDR3 is 18 residues long. CDR3 in amino acids: CASSLSRDRGFLAGELFF. CDR3 sequence (DNA): TGTGCCAGCAGTTTATCTAGGGACAGGGGTTTTTTGGCCGGGGAGCTGTTTTTT. Drawing the rest from reference TRBV28 and TRBJ2-2, the complete variable domain is DVKVTQSSRYLVKRTGEKVFLECVQDMDHENMFWYRQDPGLGLRLIYFSYDVKMKEKGDIPEGYSVSREKKERFSLILESASTNQTSMYLCASSLSRDRGFLAGELFFGEGSRLTVL.

The chain recombines TRBV5-5 with TRBJ2-5; possibly TRBD2 for D (5 bases). The CDR3 has 14 amino acids. In germline, CDR1 is SGHKS, CDR2 YYEKEE (reference sequence). V dropped 2 bases and J dropped 1 base, with 9 bases sitting between them. CDR3 residues: CASSFLGAQETQYF. DNA of the CDR3: TGTGCCAGCAGCTTCTTGGGAGCCCAAGAGACCCAGTACTTC.

The chain combines TRBV4-1 with TRBJ1-2, with TRBD1 as a possible D gene (5 bases). Germline assignment: CDR1 MGHRA and CDR2 YSYEKL. Trimming stripped 0 bases from V and 5 bases from J, with 7 bases between. The CDR3 runs 13 residues. As DNA, the CDR3 is TGCGCCAGCAGCCAAGATTCAGGGTATGGCTACACCTTC. The encoded protein is CASSQDSGYGYTF.

V and J are TRBV6-5 and TRBJ2-1; 12 bases agree with TRBD2. Per germline, CDR1 MNHEY and CDR2 SVGAGI. This CDR3 has 15 amino acids. Trimming cost V 4 bases and J 9 bases; bases outside gene matches: 7. CDR3 DNA: TGTGCCAGCAGTTCCGGACTAGCGGGATTCGGTGAGCAGTTCTTC. The encoded protein is CASSSGLAGFGEQFF.

This sequence joins TRBV7-9 and TRBJ1-4; maybe TRBD1 (5 bases). The CDR3 runs to 15 residues. Germline CDR1 is SEHNR and CDR2 is FQNEAQ (reference sequence). Trimming took off 0 bases at V and 8 bases at J, with 13 bases between the two ends. The CDR3 reads CASSLALRGGEKLFF. DNA for the CDR3: TGTGCCAGCAGCTTAGCGCTTCGGGGGGGGGAAAAACTGTTTTTT.

V usage is TRBV28 and J usage is TRBJ2-7, with D possibly TRBD2 on 6 matching bases. Germline loops: CDR1 MDHEN, CDR2 SYDVKM. The CDR3 runs 14 residues. V shed 3 bases and J shed 1 base, with 10 bases lying between them. This CDR3 is CASSFLATSYEQYF. CDR3 DNA: TGTGCCAGCAGTTTTCTAGCGACTTCCTACGAGCAGTACTTC.

The V and J genes are TRBV9 and TRBJ2-5, with 8 bases matching TRBD2. The CDR3 has 14 amino acids. Trimming cost V 3 bases and J 5 bases; bases outside gene matches: 6. Germline assignment: CDR1 SGDLS and CDR2 YYNGEE. The CDR3 DNA reads as TGTGCCAGCAGCGCCGGGGGGGTACTGGAGACCCAGTACTTC. It yields the protein CASSAGGVLETQYF.

The gene calls are TRBV11-2 and TRBJ2-5, with a possible D match to TRBD2 (5 bases). Germline V gene sequence: CDR1 SGHAT, CDR2 FQNNGV. Trimming removed 2 bases at V and 5 bases at J, with 21 bases between. The CDR3 length is 17 residues. CDR3 sequence reads: CASSLRGPRRGGETQYF. The CDR3 region has the DNA TGTGCCAGCAGCTTACGAGGTCCTCGGCGAGGCGGGGAGACCCAGTACTTC.

The rearrangement links TRBV2 to TRBJ2-5; maybe TRBD2 (5 bases). CDR3 size: 13 residues. The V gene's germline CDR1 is SNHLY and CDR2 FYNNEI. Trimming took off 8 bases at V and 5 bases at J, with 15 bases between the two ends. The CDR3 nucleotides read TGTGCCAGCCAGCCCGGGCCGGGGGAGACCCAGTACTTC. Protein: CASQPGPGETQYF.

The V call is TRBV11-3, the J call TRBJ2-7, with TRBD2 as a possible D gene (8 bases). Germline V lookup: CDR1 SGHNT, CDR2 YENEEA. The CDR3 is 16 residues long. V was clipped by 1 base and J by 2 bases, with 15 bases between them. The CDR3 reads CASSLGSGTAAYEQYF. CDR3 nucleotides: TGTGCCAGCAGCTTAGGTAGCGGGACAGCAGCCTACGAGCAGTACTTC.

The chain uses TRBV30 and TRBJ1-2; the D gene is possibly TRBD1 (6 bases). The CDR3 spans 13 residues. Germline V gives CDR1 GTSNPN, CDR2 SVGIG (reference sequence). The ends were cut back, 7 bases at V and 1 base at J, with 13 bases in the middle. The chain's CDR3 is CALYRARNYGYTF. The CDR3 coding sequence is TGTGCCTTGTACAGGGCCCGTAACTATGGCTACACCTTC.

The CDR3 nucleotides read TGTGCCAGCAGCAATTCGGACACACCGATATACGAGCAGTACTTC. This sequence encodes CASSNSDTPIYEQYF. The chain recombines TRBV21-1 with TRBJ2-7; TRBD1 is the table's D call, not checked against the DNA. TRBV21-1 is noted as a pseudogene. The CDR3 length is 15 residues.

This sequence joins TRBV7-9 and TRBJ2-7; 7 nucleotides agree with TRBD2. The CDR3 has 14 residues. V dropped 5 bases and J dropped 4; count of bases not matched to a gene: 8. CDR1 is SEHNR, CDR2 FQNEAQ, per germline (reference sequence). DNA of the CDR3: TGTGCCAGCAGCCTAACCGGGACTATGTACGAGCAGTACTTC. Encoded protein: CASSLTGTMYEQYF.